The clone carrying this TCR beta chain appeared a few times. This sample was taken from a study of beta chain features in type 1 diabetes. The CDR3 is made up of 15 amino acids. Germline assignment: CDR1 SGHRS and CDR2 YFSETQ. With 4 bases removed from V and 0 bases from J, the gap between germline ends came to 13 bases. Expressed TCRB transcripts were sequenced after all isolated RNA was converted to cDNA. The method was immunoSEQ multiplex PCR; TCRdb's version includes in-frame clones alone and lacks a portion of them. This sample has about 290,000 clones, with 7.5% to 9.5% found just once. The sequencing input was central memory CD4+ T cells from blood. The chain employs TRBV5-1 and TRBJ2-5; TRBD2 is a possible D gene (5 bases). The sequence was collected from a woman in her late teens or twenties in good health. Written as DNA, the CDR3 is TGCGCCAGCAGCGTCGACGGACTGTACCAAGAGACCCAGTACTTC. Translation gives CASSVDGLYQETQYF.